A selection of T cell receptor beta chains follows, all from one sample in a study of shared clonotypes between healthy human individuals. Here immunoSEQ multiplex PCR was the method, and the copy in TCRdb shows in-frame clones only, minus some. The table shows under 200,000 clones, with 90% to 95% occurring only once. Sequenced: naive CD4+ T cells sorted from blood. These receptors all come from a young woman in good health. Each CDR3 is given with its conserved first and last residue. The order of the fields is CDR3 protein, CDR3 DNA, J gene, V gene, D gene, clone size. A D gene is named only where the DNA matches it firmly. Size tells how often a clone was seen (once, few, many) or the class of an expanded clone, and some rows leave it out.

CDR3: CAIKGGTDPSEQYF
DNA: TGTGCCATCAAGGGCGGGACAGATCCCTCCGAGCAGTACTTC
J: TRBJ2-7
V: TRBV10-3
D: .
size: .

CDR3: CASSGLRPRYEQYF
DNA: TGTGCCAGCAGTGGCCTCCGGCCTAGGTACGAGCAGTACTTC
J: TRBJ2-7
V: TRBV28
D: .
size: once

CDR3: CAISESPHEQYF
DNA: TGTGCCATCAGTGAATCCCCCCACGAGCAGTACTTC
J: TRBJ2-7
V: TRBV10-3
D: .
size: once

CDR3: CASRKGTSSSYEQYF
DNA: TGTGCCAGCAGGAAGGGGACTAGCAGTTCCTACGAGCAGTACTTC
J: TRBJ2-7
V: TRBV27
D: TRBD2
size: .

CDR3: CASSPRGTSNQPQHF
DNA: TGTGCCAGCAGTCCCCGGGGGACTAGCAATCAGCCCCAGCATTTT
J: TRBJ1-5
V: TRBV6-6
D: .
size: .

CDR3: CASSARGGPNQPQHF
DNA: TGTGCCAGCAGCGCCCGGGGGGGACCGAATCAGCCCCAGCATTTT
J: TRBJ1-5
V: TRBV7-2
D: .
size: .

CDR3: CASSSLTRGETQYF
DNA: TGTGCCAGCAGTTCTCTCACGAGAGGGGAGACCCAGTACTTC
J: TRBJ2-5
V: TRBV6-5
D: .
size: .

CDR3: CASSDQGTARNQPQHF
DNA: TGTGCCAGCAGTGATCAAGGGACAGCACGCAATCAGCCCCAGCATTTT
J: TRBJ1-5
V: TRBV6-1
D: TRBD1
size: .

CDR3: CASRLALHEQYF
DNA: TGTGCCAGCAGGCTTGCCCTCCACGAGCAGTACTTC
J: TRBJ2-7
V: TRBV28
D: .
size: .

CDR3: CASTSSPDEQFF
DNA: TGTGCCAGTACGAGTAGCCCGGATGAGCAGTTCTTC
J: TRBJ2-1
V: TRBV19
D: .
size: once

CDR3: CASSGLAGNEQYF
DNA: TGTGCCAGTAGTGGGCTAGCGGGAAACGAGCAGTACTTC
J: TRBJ2-7
V: TRBV19
D: TRBD2
size: .

CDR3: CASSHDRYEQYF
DNA: TGTGCCAGCAGCCACGATCGATACGAGCAGTACTTC
J: TRBJ2-7
V: TRBV5-4
D: .
size: once

CDR3: CASSPTGTSGLTYEQYF
DNA: TGTGCCAGCAGCCCTACCGGGACTAGCGGCCTTACCTACGAGCAGTACTTC
J: TRBJ2-7
V: TRBV5-5
D: TRBD2
size: .

CDR3: CASNRLASGTYEQYF
DNA: TGTGCCAGCAATAGGCTGGCTAGCGGGACCTACGAGCAGTACTTC
J: TRBJ2-7
V: TRBV28
D: TRBD2
size: once

CDR3: CASSIGPSGSSYEQYF
DNA: TGTGCCAGTAGTATAGGACCGAGCGGTAGCTCCTACGAGCAGTACTTC
J: TRBJ2-7
V: TRBV19
D: .
size: .

CDR3: CASSSSGRADTQYF
DNA: TGTGCCAGCAGTTCGAGCGGGAGAGCGGATACGCAGTATTTT
J: TRBJ2-3
V: TRBV6-6
D: TRBD2
size: .

CDR3: CASSSDRGWGNEQFF
DNA: TGTGCCAGCAGTTCGGACAGGGGATGGGGGAATGAGCAGTTCTTC
J: TRBJ2-1
V: TRBV28
D: TRBD1
size: .

CDR3: CATSRDRGKDNSPLHF
DNA: TGTGCCACCAGCAGAGATCGGGGCAAGGATAATTCACCCCTCCACTTT
J: TRBJ1-6
V: TRBV15
D: .
size: .

CDR3: CASSVRGTLNTEAFF
DNA: TGTGCCAGCAGTGTACGAGGAACCTTGAACACTGAAGCTTTCTTT
J: TRBJ1-1
V: TRBV2
D: .
size: .

CDR3: CASSRDRATYEQYF
DNA: TGTGCCAGCAGCCGGGACAGGGCGACCTACGAGCAGTACTTC
J: TRBJ2-7
V: TRBV2
D: TRBD1
size: .

CDR3: CASYREGKCGYTF
DNA: TGTGCCAGCTATAGAGAGGGAAAATGCGGCTACACCTTC
J: TRBJ1-2
V: TRBV5-3
D: .
size: few

CDR3: CASREWWETQYF
DNA: TGTGCCAGCAGGGAATGGTGGGAGACCCAGTACTTC
J: TRBJ2-5
V: TRBV27
D: .
size: .

CDR3: CASSGPKGASSYEQYF
DNA: TGTGCCAGCAGTGGCCCCAAGGGGGCCAGCTCCTACGAGCAGTACTTC
J: TRBJ2-7
V: TRBV28
D: TRBD1
size: .

CDR3: CASSQTRIYGYTF
DNA: TGCGCCAGCAGCCAGACCAGGATTTATGGCTACACCTTC
J: TRBJ1-2
V: TRBV5-1
D: .
size: .

CDR3: CASSLVVTGELFF
DNA: TGCGCCAGCAGCTTGGTTGTTACCGGGGAGCTGTTTTTT
J: TRBJ2-2
V: TRBV5-1
D: .
size: .

CDR3: CASSRTGFYYGYTF
DNA: TGTGCCAGCAGTCGTACGGGGTTTTACTATGGCTACACCTTC
J: TRBJ1-2
V: TRBV6-5
D: .
size: .

CDR3: CASSPYAAVGGNSIDTF
DNA: TGTGCCAGCAGTCCGTACGCGGCCGTGGGGGGTAATAGTATCGACACCTTC
J: TRBJ1-2
V: TRBV28
D: .
size: .

CDR3: CASSYGGIGERELFF
DNA: TGTGCCAGCAGTTACGGCGGGATCGGCGAACGGGAGCTGTTTTTT
J: TRBJ2-2
V: TRBV6-5
D: .
size: .

CDR3: CSVELPNRETQYF
DNA: TGCAGCGTTGAACTACCAAACAGAGAGACCCAGTACTTC
J: TRBJ2-5
V: TRBV29-1
D: .
size: once

CDR3: CASSQEGGPATGELFF
DNA: TGTGCCAGCAGCCAAGAGGGAGGGCCGGCCACCGGGGAGCTGTTTTTT
J: TRBJ2-2
V: TRBV4-2
D: TRBD2
size: .

CDR3: CASTNPGGSEQYF
DNA: TGTGCCAGCACCAACCCCGGGGGCTCCGAGCAGTACTTC
J: TRBJ2-7
V: TRBV5-6
D: .
size: once

CDR3: CASTPTGGKNTEAFF
DNA: TGTGCCAGCACCCCGACGGGGGGAAAGAACACTGAAGCTTTCTTT
J: TRBJ1-1
V: TRBV28
D: .
size: .

CDR3: CASSPVRDKNTEAFF
DNA: TGTGCCAGCAGTCCGGTGAGGGACAAGAACACTGAAGCTTTCTTT
J: TRBJ1-1
V: TRBV27
D: .
size: .

CDR3: CASSPGLASSGELFF
DNA: TGTGCCAGCTCACCGGGACTAGCGAGTAGCGGGGAGCTGTTTTTT
J: TRBJ2-2
V: TRBV18
D: TRBD2
size: .

CDR3: CATSRGQGSGIAVNEQFF
DNA: TGTGCCACCAGCAGAGGGCAGGGAAGCGGGATAGCTGTCAATGAGCAGTTCTTC
J: TRBJ2-1
V: TRBV15
D: TRBD2
size: .

CDR3: CASSLSLERSYNEQFF
DNA: TGTGCCAGCAGCTTGTCCCTAGAGAGATCCTACAATGAGCAGTTCTTC
J: TRBJ2-1
V: TRBV5-4
D: .
size: .

CDR3: CASSIRGSRDEQYF
DNA: TGTGCCAGTAGTATCAGGGGCTCTCGGGACGAGCAGTACTTC
J: TRBJ2-7
V: TRBV19
D: .
size: .

CDR3: CASSGGLAATGELFF
DNA: TGCGCCAGCAGCGGCGGACTAGCGGCCACCGGGGAGCTGTTTTTT
J: TRBJ2-2
V: TRBV5-1
D: TRBD2
size: .

CDR3: CASMAGGSDTQYF
DNA: TGTGCCAGCATGGCGGGAGGCTCAGATACGCAGTATTTT
J: TRBJ2-3
V: TRBV2
D: TRBD2
size: .

CDR3: CASRFGTEAFF
DNA: TGTGCCAGTAGGTTCGGTACCGAAGCTTTCTTT
J: TRBJ1-1
V: TRBV19
D: .
size: .

CDR3: CASWGLGQPQHF
DNA: TGTGCCAGCTGGGGCCTGGGGCAGCCCCAGCATTTT
J: TRBJ1-5
V: TRBV2
D: .
size: once

CDR3: CASSRLGTQTNTGELFF
DNA: TGCGCCAGCAGTCGCTTAGGGACACAAACGAACACCGGGGAGCTGTTTTTT
J: TRBJ2-2
V: TRBV4-1
D: .
size: .

CDR3: CASSQGQGLSYEQYF
DNA: TGTGCCAGCTCACAAGGACAGGGCCTCTCCTACGAGCAGTACTTC
J: TRBJ2-7
V: TRBV18
D: TRBD1
size: .

CDR3: CASSEQLEGYEQYF
DNA: TGTGCCAGCAGCGAACAGCTAGAGGGCTACGAGCAGTACTTC
J: TRBJ2-7
V: TRBV14
D: .
size: .

CDR3: CASSLNGPYEQYF
DNA: TGTGCCAGCAGCTTGAACGGACCCTACGAGCAGTACTTC
J: TRBJ2-7
V: TRBV5-4
D: .
size: .

CDR3: CASSSGVQEGRSYEQYF
DNA: TGTGCCAGCAGCTCCGGGGTACAGGAGGGGAGATCCTACGAGCAGTACTTC
J: TRBJ2-7
V: TRBV7-2
D: .
size: .

CDR3: CASSLLTSGYEQYF
DNA: TGTGCCAGCAGCTTACTCACTAGCGGCTACGAGCAGTACTTC
J: TRBJ2-7
V: TRBV7-9
D: TRBD2
size: once

CDR3: CASSLYLAGGPSTDTQYF
DNA: TGTGCCAGCAGCTTGTATTTGGCGGGAGGGCCTAGCACAGATACGCAGTATTTT
J: TRBJ2-3
V: TRBV5-6
D: TRBD2
size: .

CDR3: CASSRVAMYNEQFF
DNA: TGTGCCAGCAGCCGAGTAGCGATGTATAATGAGCAGTTCTTC
J: TRBJ2-1
V: TRBV9
D: .
size: .

CDR3: CSVERDRGFYGYTF
DNA: TGCAGCGTTGAACGTGACAGGGGGTTCTATGGCTACACCTTC
J: TRBJ1-2
V: TRBV29-1
D: TRBD1
size: .

CDR3: CASSPLWGETEAFF
DNA: TGTGCCAGCAGCCCGCTATGGGGGGAGACTGAAGCTTTCTTT
J: TRBJ1-1
V: TRBV7-9
D: .
size: once